This T cell receptor (beta chain) was profiled in a study of T cell repertoires in cytomegalovirus infection (dated by TCRdb to between 2018 and 2021). For the study in its entirety: Donor HLA type was relevant to the analysis, as public TCR beta signatures indicated carriage of CMV infection together with the matching HLA type. Broad study findings and their caveats: In the ex vivo response, HLA-C-restricted CMV-specific TCR beta clonotypes were dominant, and in two of eight donors the single most frequent clonotype came from this HLA-C-restricted group. In both this cohort and an independent roughly 400-donor cohort, the cumulative frequency of public TCR beta family members distinguished carriers of CMV infection plus the relevant HLA type.

This clonotype was picked up a small number of times. There is no known antigen for this receptor. No per-base quality is available; no much larger clone lies one base away. The sequencer listed for this sample is Illumina HiSeq 1500. TCRdb cleaned the public reads at Q25 with fastp, built clones with MiXCR and kept in-frame beta chains. Every entry covers one CDR3 protein and lists the most common genes and DNA from its rows. Across this sample there are nearly 450,000 distinct CDR3 sequences, with approximately 30% seen only once. The top ten clones comprise roughly 13% of the sample. This sequence originates from a human donor in good health (CMV status not recorded). Some clones in this sample may be carry-over from other donors' samples. The sample comprised PBMCs.

The CDR3 loop reads CASSYEYEQYF. The nucleotide sequence is TGTGCCAGCAGCTACGAATACGAGCAGTACTTC. The chain is made from TRBV7-9 and TRBJ2-7, with the D segment identity uncertain. Relative to germline, V is 4 bases shorter and J is 4 bases shorter, with 5 bases between their ends. The CDR3 runs 11 amino acids, cysteine and phenylalanine included. Only the CDR3 DNA is retained, 33 bases long and in frame from the first base. Per the germline V gene (reference sequence), SEHNR is the CDR1 and FQNEAQ is the CDR2. Joined to the reference TRBV7-9 and TRBJ2-7 proteins, this CDR3 gives the full variable domain: DTGVSQNPRHKITKRGQNVTFRCDPISEHNRLYWYRQTLGQGPEFLTYFQNEAQLEKSRLLSDRFSAERPKGSFSTLEIQRTEQGDSAMYLCASSYEYEQYFGPGTRLTVT.